The clone carrying this T cell receptor (beta chain) was seen many times. The antigen remains unidentified. The data stem from a study of T-cell reconstitution after alpha-beta-depleted transplantation in children. It was with unique molecular identifiers that the TCRbeta library was prepared. MiXCR, run by TCRdb on the PCR reads, gives a single entry per CDR3 protein. The profile shows 250,000 to 300,000 distinct CDR3 sequences, 10% of them singletons. The study, taken as a whole, reports: Diversity of TCRbeta at day 60 was high in some patients, arising from surviving recipient T cells and thymic progenitors. Reports say that about two months after transplant, the alpha-beta T cells came out of several hundred graft clones that had expanded.

The material was PBMCs, obtained before TCRalphabeta/CD19-depleted stem cell transplant. The sequence came from a boy less than two years old with acute myeloid leukemia, due to receive a stem cell transplant.

CDR3 amino acids: CASMGAEGVAGGPEDTQYF. The CDR3 coding sequence is TGTGCCAGCATGGGGGCGGAGGGTGTAGCGGGAGGGCCCGAAGATACGCAGTATTTT. The chain combines TRBV27 with TRBJ2-3; TRBD2 matches at 11 bases. V was clipped by 7 bases and J by 5 bases; unmatched bases: 20. Germline CDR1 MNHEY, CDR2 SMNVEV (reference sequence). This CDR3 contains 19 residues.